This T cell receptor beta chain is from a study of OX40 agonist ivuxolimab in advanced cancers. About the research overall: With ivuxolimab, an agonistic anti-OX40 (CD134) antibody, patients were treated. Broader study findings: Compared with CD4+, CD8+ T cells on average had more expanded clones.

TCRdb's copy holds only in-frame clones and misses some; the assay was immunoSEQ multiplex PCR. The data show 50,000 to 55,000 clones, more than 75% seen once. About this clone: Its antigen is not known.

Germline V CDR1 and CDR2: WNHNN, SYGVQD (reference sequence). There are 14 residues in the CDR3. V was trimmed by 3 bases and J by 1 base, leaving 10 bases between them. Sequenced material: CD4+ or CD8+ T cells sorted from blood, taken in a trial of the OX40 agonist ivuxolimab. The V call is TRBV10-1, the J call TRBJ2-7; a weak D match, TRBD1 (6 bases). This clonotype was sampled from an adult with an advanced solid tumor such as melanoma, head and neck, liver or kidney cancer. In DNA form, the CDR3 reads TGCGCCAGCAGTGATCGGGACACGTCCTACGAGCAGTACTTC. It codes for CASSDRDTSYEQYF.